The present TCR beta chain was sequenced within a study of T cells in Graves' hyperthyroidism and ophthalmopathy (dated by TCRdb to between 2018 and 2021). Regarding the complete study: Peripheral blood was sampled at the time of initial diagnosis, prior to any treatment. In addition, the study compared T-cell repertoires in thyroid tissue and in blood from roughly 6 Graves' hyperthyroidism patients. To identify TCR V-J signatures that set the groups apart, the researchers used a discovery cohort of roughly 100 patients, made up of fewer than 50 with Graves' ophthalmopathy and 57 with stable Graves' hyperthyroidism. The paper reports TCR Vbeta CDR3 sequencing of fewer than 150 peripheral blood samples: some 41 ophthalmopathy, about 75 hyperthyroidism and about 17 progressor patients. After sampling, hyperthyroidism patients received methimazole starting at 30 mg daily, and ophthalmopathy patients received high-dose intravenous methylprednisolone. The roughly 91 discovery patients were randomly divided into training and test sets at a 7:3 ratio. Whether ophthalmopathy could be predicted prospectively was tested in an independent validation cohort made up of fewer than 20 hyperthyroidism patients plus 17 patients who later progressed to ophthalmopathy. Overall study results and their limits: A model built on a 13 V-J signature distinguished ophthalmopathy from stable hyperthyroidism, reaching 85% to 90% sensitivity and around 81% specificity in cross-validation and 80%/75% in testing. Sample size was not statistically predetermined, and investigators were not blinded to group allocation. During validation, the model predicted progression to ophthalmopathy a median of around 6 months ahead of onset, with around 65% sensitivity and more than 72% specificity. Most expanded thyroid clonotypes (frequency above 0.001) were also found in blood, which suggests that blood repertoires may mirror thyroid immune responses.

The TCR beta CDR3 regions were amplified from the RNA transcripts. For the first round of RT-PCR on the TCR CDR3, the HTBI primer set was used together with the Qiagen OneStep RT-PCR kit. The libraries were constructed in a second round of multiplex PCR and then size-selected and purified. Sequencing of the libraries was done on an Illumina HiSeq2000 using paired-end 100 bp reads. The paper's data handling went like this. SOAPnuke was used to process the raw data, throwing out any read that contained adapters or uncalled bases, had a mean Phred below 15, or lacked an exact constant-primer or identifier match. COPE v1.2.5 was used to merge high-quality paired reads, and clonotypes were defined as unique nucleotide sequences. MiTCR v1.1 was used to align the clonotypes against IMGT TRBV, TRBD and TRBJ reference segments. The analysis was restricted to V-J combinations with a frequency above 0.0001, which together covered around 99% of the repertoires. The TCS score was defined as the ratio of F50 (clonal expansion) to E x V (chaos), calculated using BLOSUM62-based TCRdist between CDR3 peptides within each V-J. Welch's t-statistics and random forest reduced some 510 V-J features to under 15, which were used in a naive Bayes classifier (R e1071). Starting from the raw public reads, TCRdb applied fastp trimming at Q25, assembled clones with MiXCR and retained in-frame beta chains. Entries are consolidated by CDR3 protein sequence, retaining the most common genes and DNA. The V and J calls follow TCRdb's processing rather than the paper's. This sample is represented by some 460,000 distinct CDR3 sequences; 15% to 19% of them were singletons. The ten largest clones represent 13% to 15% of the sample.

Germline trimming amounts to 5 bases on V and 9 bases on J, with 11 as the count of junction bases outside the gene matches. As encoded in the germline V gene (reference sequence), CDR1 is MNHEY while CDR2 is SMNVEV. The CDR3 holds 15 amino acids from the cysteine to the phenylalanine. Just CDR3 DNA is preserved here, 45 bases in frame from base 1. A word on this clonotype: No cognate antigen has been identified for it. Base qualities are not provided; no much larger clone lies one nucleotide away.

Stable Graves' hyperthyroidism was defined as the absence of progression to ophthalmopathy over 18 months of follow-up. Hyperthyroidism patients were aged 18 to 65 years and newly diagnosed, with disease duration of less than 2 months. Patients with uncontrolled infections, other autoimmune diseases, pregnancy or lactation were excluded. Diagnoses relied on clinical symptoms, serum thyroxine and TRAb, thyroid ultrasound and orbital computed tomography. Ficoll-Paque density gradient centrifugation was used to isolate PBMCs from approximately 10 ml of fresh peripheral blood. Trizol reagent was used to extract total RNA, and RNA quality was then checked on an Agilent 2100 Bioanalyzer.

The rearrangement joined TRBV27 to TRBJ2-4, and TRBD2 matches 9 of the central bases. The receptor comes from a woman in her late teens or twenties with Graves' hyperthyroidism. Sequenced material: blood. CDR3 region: CASSPLSSGIGIQYF. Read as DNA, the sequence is TGTGCCAGCAGTCCTCTCTCTAGCGGGATCGGCATTCAGTACTTC.